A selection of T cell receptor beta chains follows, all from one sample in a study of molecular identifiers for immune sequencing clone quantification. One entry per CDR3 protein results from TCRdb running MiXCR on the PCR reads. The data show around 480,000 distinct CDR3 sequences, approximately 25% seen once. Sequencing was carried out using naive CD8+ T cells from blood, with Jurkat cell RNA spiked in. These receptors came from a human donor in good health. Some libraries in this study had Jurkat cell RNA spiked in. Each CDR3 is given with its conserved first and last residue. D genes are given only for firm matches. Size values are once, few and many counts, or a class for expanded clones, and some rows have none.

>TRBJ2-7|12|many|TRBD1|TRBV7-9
CASSGTGDEQYF
TGTGCCAGCAGCGGGACAGGGGACGAGCAGTACTTC
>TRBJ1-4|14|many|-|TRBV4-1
CASSSGPQDEKLFF
TGCGCCAGCAGCTCCGGGCCCCAGGATGAAAAACTGTTTTTT
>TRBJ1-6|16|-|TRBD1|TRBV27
CASSSSAGTGALPLHF
TGTGCCAGCAGCTCCAGCGCCGGGACAGGGGCTTTACCCCTCCACTTT
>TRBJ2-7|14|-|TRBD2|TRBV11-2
CASSPGLAGAEQYF
TGTGCCAGCAGCCCCGGACTAGCGGGAGCTGAGCAGTACTTC
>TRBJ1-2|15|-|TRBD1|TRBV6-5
CASSPLSTGLYGYTF
TGTGCCAGCAGTCCGCTTTCGACAGGGCTCTATGGCTACACCTTC
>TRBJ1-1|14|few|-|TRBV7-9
CASSSTLSRGEAFF
TGTGCCAGCAGCTCAACTCTCAGCCGGGGGGAAGCTTTCTTT
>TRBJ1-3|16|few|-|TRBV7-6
CASSPILGGSGNTIYF
TGTGCCAGCAGCCCGATCCTGGGTGGCTCTGGAAACACCATATATTTT
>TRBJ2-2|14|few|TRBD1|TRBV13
CASSDRVSTGELFF
TGTGCCAGCAGCGACAGGGTTTCTACCGGGGAGCTGTTTTTT
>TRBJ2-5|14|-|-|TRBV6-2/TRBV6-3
CASSPTRNAETQYF
TGTGCCAGCAGTCCTACCAGGAATGCAGAGACCCAGTACTTC
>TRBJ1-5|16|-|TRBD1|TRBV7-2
CASSFDDRVGNRPQHF
TGTGCCAGCAGCTTCGATGACAGGGTTGGCAATCGGCCCCAGCATTTT
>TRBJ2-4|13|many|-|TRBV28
CASSPSLGDIQYF
TGTGCCAGCAGTCCTTCCCTAGGGGACATTCAGTACTTC
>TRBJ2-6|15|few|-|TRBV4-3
CASSPAHYGANVLTF
TGCGCCAGCAGCCCGGCACATTATGGGGCCAACGTCCTGACTTTC
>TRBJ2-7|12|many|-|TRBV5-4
CASSSSGGEQYF
TGTGCCAGCAGCTCCTCCGGGGGCGAGCAGTACTTC
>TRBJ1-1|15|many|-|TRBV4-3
CASSPLLISGTEAFF
TGCGCCAGCAGCCCCCTTTTGATTTCGGGTACTGAAGCTTTCTTT
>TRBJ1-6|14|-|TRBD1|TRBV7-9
CASSPDRGRSPLHF
TGTGCCAGCAGCCCAGACAGGGGCCGTTCACCCCTCCACTTT
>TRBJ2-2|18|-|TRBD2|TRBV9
CASSVGGARGDGTGELFF
TGTGCCAGCAGCGTAGGGGGTGCGCGGGGGGACGGCACCGGGGAGCTGTTTTTT
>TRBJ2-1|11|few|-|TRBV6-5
CASSYGGEQFF
TGTGCCAGCAGTTACGGGGGTGAGCAGTTCTTC
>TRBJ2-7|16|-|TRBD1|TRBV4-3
CASSQDLGQGDYEQYF
TGCGCCAGCAGCCAAGATCTGGGACAGGGCGACTACGAGCAGTACTTC
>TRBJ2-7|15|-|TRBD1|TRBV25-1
CASSEEQGAGVEQYF
TGTGCCAGCAGTGAAGAACAGGGGGCGGGGGTCGAGCAGTACTTC
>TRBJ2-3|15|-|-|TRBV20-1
CGARVFGSSTDTQNF
TGCGGTGCTAGAGTCTTTGGAAGTAGCACAGATACGCAGAATTTT
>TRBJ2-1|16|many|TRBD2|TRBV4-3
CASSQGLAGVYNEQFF
TGCGCCAGCAGCCAAGGACTAGCGGGGGTCTACAATGAGCAGTTCTTC
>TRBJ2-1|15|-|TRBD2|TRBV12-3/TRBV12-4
CASKLGPSGSNEQFF
TGTGCCAGCAAACTGGGTCCTAGCGGGAGCAATGAGCAGTTCTTC